This TCR beta chain derives from a study of blood T cell repertoires in COVID-19. Study-wide background: Whether acute or convalescent, the COVID-19 samples came from the United States, Italy and Spain.

The CDR3 extends over 14 amino acids. Germline CDR1 reads SGHKS; CDR2 reads YYEKEE (reference sequence). Trimming pared 3 bases from V and 10 bases from J, leaving 14 bases between. As handled by the study authors: Reference gene primers were amplified, and this amplification served to estimate nucleated cell counts. Sequenced by immunoSEQ multiplex PCR; TCRdb stores in-frame clones only, minus some. D and trimming were read from the DNA, whereas the V and J calls and clone size are those reported in that table. The sample records approximately 670,000 clones, about 87% being singletons. This chain joins TRBV5-5 and TRBJ1-6; no reliable D call. This sequence originates from a woman aged 18-30 years with acute or convalescent COVID-19. Sample: peripheral blood. DNA for the CDR3: TGTGCCAGCAGCTCCCGCCATCCCGGGTCACCCCTCCACTTT. Amino acids: CASSSRHPGSPLHF. The whole variable domain, filled in from reference TRBV5-5 and TRBJ1-6, reads DAGVTQSPTHLIKTRGQQVTLRCSPISGHKSVSWYQQVLGQGPQFIFQYYEKEERGRGNFPDRFSARQFPNYSSELNVNALLLGDSALYLCASSSRHPGSPLHFGNGTRLTVT.